This T cell receptor beta chain was profiled in a study of beta chain features in type 1 diabetes. Expressed TCRB transcripts got sequenced, as all isolated RNA was reverse transcribed. The method was immunoSEQ multiplex PCR; TCRdb's version includes in-frame clones alone and lacks a portion of them. The sample records over 700,000 clones, 17% being singletons. Comment on this clone: The same CDR3 is also encoded by other DNA sequences in this sample.

The germline V gene encodes CDR1 SNHLY and CDR2 FYNNEI. Trimming pared 4 bases from V and 1 base from J, leaving 7 bases between. The CDR3 is 13 amino acids. This TCR was sampled from a woman in her late teens or twenties in good health. Sample: naive CD4+ T cells from blood. The chain uses TRBV2 and TRBJ1-1, with D possibly matching TRBD1 (5 bases). Here the CDR3 reads CASSATGNTEAFF. The CDR3 DNA is TGTGCCAGCAGTGCCACAGGGAACACTGAAGCTTTCTTT.